These 18 T cell receptor beta chains originate from one sample sequenced in a study of CD8 T cells in Susac syndrome. Random hexamers were used to reverse transcribe an amount of roughly 0.45 to 1 ug RNA. One entry per CDR3 protein, called by TCRdb with MiXCR from the immunoSEQ multiplex PCR reads. The table has 210,000 or so distinct CDR3 sequences, around 90% seen once. Sequencing was carried out using CD8+ T cells from PBMCs. Receptor source: a human donor with multiple sclerosis.

The J gene is TRBJ1-1, the V gene TRBV6-5; D ambiguous. Germline values: CDR1 MNHEY, CDR2 SVGAGI. Trimming shortened V by 10 bases and J by 1 base, and 19 bases separated the two germline ends. The CDR3 loop spans 15 amino acids. The DNA for the CDR3 is TGTGCCACAAGCGTAGGACCGCCAGGGAACACTGAAGCTTTCTTT. This sequence encodes CATSVGPPGNTEAFF.

This chain connects TRBV6-5 to TRBJ1-5, with D possibly matching TRBD1 (5 bases). The germline CDR1 and CDR2 sequences are MNHEY and SVGAGI. The CDR3 is made up of 14 amino acids. V was clipped by 5 bases and J by 3 bases, with 11 bases between them. The CDR3 DNA is TGTGCCAGCAGTCCCGGGGGTGTCAATCAGCCCCAGCATTTT. This sequence encodes CASSPGGVNQPQHF.

CDR3: CASSLSGQVYLNTEAFF. The DNA of the CDR3 is TGTGCCAGCAGCTTATCGGGACAGGTTTACCTGAACACTGAAGCTTTCTTT. The chain employs TRBV7-2 and TRBJ1-1, with TRBD1 identical over 8 bases. With 2 bases clipped from V and 0 bases from J, the junction kept 8 bases outside the gene matches. This CDR3 is 17 amino acids long. Germline CDR1 reads SGHTA; CDR2 reads FQGNSA.

This clonotype appeared once. The rearrangement links TRBV29-1 to TRBJ1-2; the D is unclear. The ends were cut back, 2 bases at V and 6 bases at J, with 7 bases in the middle. The CDR3 covers 11 residues. From germline, CDR1 is SQVTM and CDR2 ANQGSEA. This CDR3 is CSVERFDGYTF. The CDR3 nucleotides read TGCAGCGTTGAAAGGTTCGATGGCTACACCTTC. Full variable domain (missing parts from reference TRBV29-1 and TRBJ1-2): SAVISQKPSRDICQRGTSLTIQCQVDSQVTMMFWYRQQPGQSLTLIATANQGSEATYESGFVIDKFPISRPNLTFSTLTVSNMSPEDSSIYLCSVERFDGYTFGSGTRLTVV.

J is TRBJ2-3 and V is TRBV15, with D tentatively TRBD1 (6 bases). The germline V and J ends were trimmed by 3 bases and 3 bases, with 13 bases remaining between them. Per the germline V gene, CDR1 is LNHNV and CDR2 is YYDKDF (reference sequence). This CDR3 is built from 15 residues. The CDR3 sequence is CATSSDRRWTDTQYF. CDR3 coding DNA: TGTGCCACCAGCAGCGACAGGCGGTGGACAGATACGCAGTATTTT.

The chain combines TRBV2 with TRBJ2-3; D may be TRBD2 (6 bases). Germline loops: CDR1 SNHLY, CDR2 FYNNEI. V was shortened by 5 bases and J by 2 bases, with 20 bases between the two germline ends. There are 17 residues in the CDR3. CDR3 bases: TGTGCCAGCAGTTCCGGGACTCTGACTTGGTCCACAGATACGCAGTATTTT. Its translation is CASSSGTLTWSTDTQYF.

CDR3 in amino acids: CASSMWNTEAFF. The CDR3 coding sequence is TGTGCCAGTAGTATGTGGAACACTGAAGCTTTCTTT. The V gene is TRBV19, the J gene TRBJ1-1; D is unresolved. The CDR3 covers 12 residues. Germline values: CDR1 LNHDA, CDR2 SQIVND (reference sequence). Trimming removed 3 bases from V and 1 base from J, with 3 bases in between. The full variable domain, in which reference TRBV19 and TRBJ1-1 provide the parts outside the CDR3, is DGGITQSPKYLFRKEGQNVTLSCEQNLNHDAMYWYRQDPGQGLRLIYYSQIVNDFQKGDIAEGYSVSREKKESFPLTVTSAQKNPTAFYLCASSMWNTEAFFGQGTRLTVV.

V usage is TRBV30 and J usage is TRBJ2-2, with a tentative D call TRBD2 (5 bases). From germline, CDR1 is GTSNPN and CDR2 SVGIG (reference sequence). With 2 bases removed from V and 0 bases from J, the gap between germline ends came to 10 bases. The CDR3 consists of 15 residues. Written as DNA, the CDR3 is TGTGCCTGGAGTAGTGTGGGAGCGAACACCGGGGAGCTGTTTTTT. It translates to CAWSSVGANTGELFF.

The CDR3 DNA sequence: TGTGCCATCAGTGAATCAGGGAATGGCTACACCTTC. Amino acids: CAISESGNGYTF. V usage is TRBV10-3 and J usage is TRBJ1-2, with TRBD1 as a possible D gene (5 bases). Trimming shortened V by 3 bases and J by 6 bases, and 8 bases separated the two germline ends. Looked up from germline, CDR1 is ENHRY and CDR2 is SYGVKD. CDR3 length: 12 residues.

This sequence joins TRBV2 and TRBJ2-1; D might be TRBD1 or TRBD2, each matching 7 bases. Germline V gene sequence: CDR1 SNHLY, CDR2 FYNNEI. CDR3 size: 15 residues. Trimming cost V 2 bases and J 7 bases, with 15 bases left between them. CDR3 DNA: TGTGCCAGCAGTGAAAGGGGGCCCGGGGGGAATGAGCAGTTCTTC. Its protein is CASSERGPGGNEQFF.

Notes on this clonotype: One end of the junction is discordant with germline, which a read error may explain. The CDR3 reads CASIVERDRGLLGSHNEQFF. CDR3 DNA sequence: TGTGCCAGCATCGTAGAAAGGGACAGGGGATTATTGGGGTCCCACAATGAGCAGTTCTTC. The gene calls are TRBV9 and TRBJ2-1, with 10 bases identical to TRBD1. CDR1 and CDR2 (germline): SGDLS, YYNGEE. The CDR3 sequence is 20 residues long.

This chain connects TRBV5-6 to TRBJ1-6; D not certain. CDR1 is SGHDT, CDR2 YYEEEE, per germline. The CDR3 consists of 14 residues. The germline V and J ends were trimmed by 2 bases and 9 bases, with 12 bases remaining between them. The chain's CDR3 is CASSFNSRVSPLHF. The CDR3 DNA reads as TGTGCCAGCAGCTTTAATTCCCGAGTTTCACCCCTCCACTTT.

The rearrangement uses TRBV29-1 and TRBJ2-5; tentatively, D is TRBD2 (7 bases). The CDR3 has 14 amino acids. Germline CDR1 and CDR2: SQVTM and ANQGSEA. Between the trimmed V and J ends, which lost 0 bases and 1 base, there was a span of 9 bases. Written as DNA, the CDR3 is TGCAGCGTTGAAGAGGCGGGGGCCCAAGAGACCCAGTACTTC. Its translation: CSVEEAGAQETQYF. Full variable domain (outside the CDR3, taken from reference TRBV29-1 and TRBJ2-5): SAVISQKPSRDICQRGTSLTIQCQVDSQVTMMFWYRQQPGQSLTLIATANQGSEATYESGFVIDKFPISRPNLTFSTLTVSNMSPEDSSIYLCSVEEAGAQETQYFGPGTRLLVL.

J is TRBJ1-1 and V is TRBV10-3, with D possibly TRBD1 on 6 matching bases. The V and J ends lost 6 bases and 2 bases respectively, with 10 bases between them. Germline V gene lookup returns CDR1 ENHRY and CDR2 SYGVKD. The CDR3 totals 13 residues. The DNA of the CDR3 is TGTGCCATCAGGAACAGGGAAAACACTGAAGCTTTCTTT. Its translation is CAIRNRENTEAFF.

This chain connects TRBV19 to TRBJ1-1; no definite D call. Trimming cost V 2 bases and J 2 bases, with 12 bases left between them. CDR3 length: 15 amino acids. Germline V lookup: CDR1 LNHDA, CDR2 SQIVND (reference sequence). CDR3 DNA: TGTGCCAGTAGTATAACTGGCGGTCTAAACACTGAAGCTTTCTTT. Translating it yields CASSITGGLNTEAFF. The full variable domain, completed using reference TRBV19 and TRBJ1-1, is DGGITQSPKYLFRKEGQNVTLSCEQNLNHDAMYWYRQDPGQGLRLIYYSQIVNDFQKGDIAEGYSVSREKKESFPLTVTSAQKNPTAFYLCASSITGGLNTEAFFGQGTRLTVV.

J is TRBJ2-7 and V is TRBV9; 9 bases match TRBD2. The CDR3 spans 14 residues. V gave up 3 bases and J gave up 0 bases; unmatched junction bases: 1. Germline CDR1 SGDLS, CDR2 YYNGEE. CDR3 in amino acids: CASSAGLASYEQYF. The DNA of the CDR3 is TGTGCCAGCAGCGCGGGACTAGCCTCCTACGAGCAGTACTTC.

The CDR3 nucleotides are TGTGCCAGCAGCTTATTGGGCAGGGCCAACACAGATACGCAGTATTTT. The encoded protein is CASSLLGRANTDTQYF. This rearrangement joins TRBV7-8 to TRBJ2-3; tentative D call: TRBD1 (5 bases). V lost 2 bases, J lost 2 bases, and 14 bases lay in between. Germline CDR1 SGHVS, CDR2 FQNEAQ. There are 16 residues in the CDR3. Supplemented by reference TRBV7-8 and TRBJ2-3, the full variable domain reads GAGVSQSPRYKVAKRGQDVALRCDPISGHVSLFWYQQALGQGPEFLTYFQNEAQLDKSGLPSDRFFAERPEGSVSTLKIQRTQQEDSAVYLCASSLLGRANTDTQYFGPGTRLTVL.

V and J are TRBV14 and TRBJ2-3; no clear D gene. Trimming removed 2 bases at V and 2 bases at J, with 8 bases between. Germline values: CDR1 SGHDN, CDR2 FVKESK. CDR3 length: 14 amino acids. CDR3 DNA: TGTGCCAGCAGCCAATCTCCTCCCACAGATACGCAGTATTTT. It is translated as CASSQSPPTDTQYF.